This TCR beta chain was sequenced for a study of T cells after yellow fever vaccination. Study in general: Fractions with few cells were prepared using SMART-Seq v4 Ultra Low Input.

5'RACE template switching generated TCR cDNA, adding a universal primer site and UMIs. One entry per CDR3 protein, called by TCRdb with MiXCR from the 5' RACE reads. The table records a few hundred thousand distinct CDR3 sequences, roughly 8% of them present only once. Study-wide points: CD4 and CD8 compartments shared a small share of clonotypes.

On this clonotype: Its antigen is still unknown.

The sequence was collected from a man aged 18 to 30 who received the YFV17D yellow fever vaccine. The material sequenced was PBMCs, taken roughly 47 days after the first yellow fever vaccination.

The CDR3 protein is CASSVAPQGHEAFF. CDR3 nucleotides: TGTGCCAGCAGCGTAGCCCCACAGGGGCATGAAGCTTTCTTT. The chain joins TRBV9 to TRBJ1-1, with TRBD1 matching 7 bases. The CDR3 runs 14 residues. CDR1 SGDLS and CDR2 YYNGEE come from the germline V gene. V was clipped by 0 bases and J by 7 bases; unmatched bases: 6.